This is a list of T cell receptor beta chains from one sample in a study of human T cells and chemical hapten exposure. TCRdb recomputed calls from the RACE reads with MiXCR, one row per CDR3 protein. The repertoire holds tens of thousands of distinct CDR3 sequences, with roughly a tenth as singletons. Sequencing used whole blood, obtained in connection with sensitization to the hapten diphenylcyclopropenone (DPC). These receptors were obtained from a woman in her 50s with alopecia areata. Some clones in this sample may be carry-over from other donors' samples. Each CDR3 is given with its conserved first and last residue. The D gene is left open where the match is weak. Rows may omit the clone size; those that give it use once, few, many or a size class.

DNA	CDR3	size	D	V	J
TGCAGCGTTGTCTTCGGTTCTGGCTACACCTTC	CSVVFGSGYTF	NA	NA	TRBV29-1	TRBJ1-2
TGTGCCAGCAGTTCCAACACTCATCGGGGACTAGCGGGAGACTACAATGAGCAGTTCTTC	CASSSNTHRGLAGDYNEQFF	NA	TRBD2	TRBV12-3/TRBV12-4	TRBJ2-1
TGTGCCAGCAGCTCTCCTAGCGGGAGTAGCGAGCAGTACTTC	CASSSPSGSSEQYF	NA	TRBD2	TRBV7-2	TRBJ2-7
TGTGCCAGCAGTGGGTCGGGGGTGCATAATTCACCCCTCCACTTT	CASSGSGVHNSPLHF	many	NA	TRBV2	TRBJ1-6
TGTGCCAGCAGCTTATGGGGGGAAAGTGACACCATATATTTT	CASSLWGESDTIYF	many	NA	TRBV7-9	TRBJ1-3
TGTGCCAGCAGTTTGGGATCGGGATATGAGCAGTTCTTC	CASSLGSGYEQFF	few	NA	TRBV27	TRBJ2-1
TGTGCCAGCAGTGAAAGAGGGCTTGGCAATCAGCCCCAGCATTTT	CASSERGLGNQPQHF	many	NA	TRBV2	TRBJ1-5
TGTGCCAGCAGCCCTTTGGAGGGGCGGAGGGGCTACACCTTC	CASSPLEGRRGYTF	many	NA	TRBV3-1	TRBJ1-2
TGTGCCAGCAGCTTAGATCGGGGTGCGAACACCGGGGAGCTGTTTTTT	CASSLDRGANTGELFF	NA	NA	TRBV7-6	TRBJ2-2
TGCAGCGTTGTTACTAATGAAAAACTGTTTTTT	CSVVTNEKLFF	many	NA	TRBV29-1	TRBJ1-4
TGTGCCAGCAGTCCCCCCTTAAGGGGCGAGACCCAGTACTTC	CASSPPLRGETQYF	many	NA	TRBV28	TRBJ2-5
TGTGCCACCCGACAGATCTTCACGGGAAACACCATATATTTT	CATRQIFTGNTIYF	many	NA	TRBV7-9	TRBJ1-3
TGTGCCAGCAAGAACAATGAGCAGTTCTTC	CASKNNEQFF	few	NA	TRBV6-6	TRBJ2-1
TGTGCCAGCACCCCGGGTTATAGCAATCAGCCCCAGCATTTT	CASTPGYSNQPQHF	few	NA	TRBV12-3/TRBV12-4	TRBJ1-5
TGTGCCAGCTCAGCAGGGACTAGCGGGAAACAAGAGACCCAGTACTTC	CASSAGTSGKQETQYF	many	TRBD2	TRBV18	TRBJ2-5
TGTGCCAGCAGTTACCCTAGCGGGATGGGGAATGAGCAGTTCTTC	CASSYPSGMGNEQFF	few	TRBD2	TRBV6-5	TRBJ2-1
TGTGCCAGCAGTGAAAGGGGGACAGGGGAAGGTAGCACTGAAGCTTTCTTT	CASSERGTGEGSTEAFF	many	TRBD1	TRBV2	TRBJ1-1
TGCGCCAGCAGCTTGGGACAGGGAGCAACTAATGAAAAACTGTTTTTT	CASSLGQGATNEKLFF	few	TRBD1	TRBV5-1	TRBJ1-4
TGTGCCAGCAGCTTAGCTTTCGTGAACACTGAAGCTTTCTTT	CASSLAFVNTEAFF	many	NA	TRBV7-9	TRBJ1-1
TGTGCCAGCGGAACCGACAGGGGCTCCAATGAGCAGTTCTTC	CASGTDRGSNEQFF	once	TRBD1	TRBV7-9	TRBJ2-1